This TCR beta chain came from a study of cytomegalovirus exposure and HLA in healthy donors. General study points: A later analysis revealed that TCR association rates differed between HLA loci, peaking at DRB1 and bottoming out at HLA-C. The study labeled 170 or so TCR beta chains cytomegalovirus-associated. Clonal expansion, a later analysis showed, was greater in HLA-associated TCR beta chains than in equally common others.

The PCR contained 60 Vbeta and 13 Jbeta primers. TCRdb keeps only in-frame clones here, not all; method: immunoSEQ multiplex PCR. The data contain roughly 180,000 clones, around 80% of them seen just once; the ten biggest clones take up 4.5%. Germline V gene data show CDR1 as SEHNR and CDR2 as FQNEAQ (reference sequence). This CDR3 has 15 amino acids. On this clone itself: Its target is unknown. Its ends do not fully match the called genes, so a read error is possible.

The rearrangement joins TRBV7-9 to TRBJ1-4; possible D gene TRBD1, 6 bases. The receptor was isolated from a woman in her forties or fifties in good health and CMV-seropositive. Source material: PBMCs. CDR3 amino acids: CSSSLGGGPNEKLFF. In DNA, the CDR3 is TGTTCCAGCAGCTTAGGAGGGGGACCTAATGAAAAACTGTTTTTT.